This TCR beta chain derives from a study of neurological immune-mediated disorders. Time point indicated: longitudinal time-point 1 (baseline). This clonotype came up many times. Antigen: not known. The cDNA came from 5'RACE with 10-nucleotide random UMIs. Every sequencing run gave over 160 million TCR-beta sequences, taken from 15-18 subjects. In TCRdb, the 5' RACE reads were re-called with MiXCR into one record per CDR3 protein. The sample lists under 90,000 distinct CDR3 sequences, about a tenth occurring once. Findings of the study overall: Expansion of TCR clones was greatest in HTLV-1-associated myelopathy and smallest in multiple sclerosis, where it fell below that of healthy controls. Expanded clones shared no CDR3 amino acid sequences across subjects, suggesting private repertoires in all groups.

Deletions cut 2 bases from V and 2 bases from J, with 10 bases between. CDR3 length: 14 residues. Germline V gives CDR1 SGHAT, CDR2 FQNNGV. The clonotype was recovered from a man aged 25 to 40 in good health. This chain joins TRBV11-2 and TRBJ2-7, with a tentative D call TRBD2 (6 bases). The specimen sequenced was PBMCs. The chain's CDR3 is CASSLLPGAYEQYF. The CDR3, as DNA: TGTGCCAGCAGCTTACTTCCGGGAGCCTACGAGCAGTACTTC.